What follows are 24 T cell receptor beta chains derived from one specimen sequenced in a study of T cell clones after liver transplantation. Clones were read by immunoSEQ multiplex PCR, and TCRdb kept only the in-frame ones, dropping some. The table has 45,000 to 60,000 clones, 60% to 80% seen once. The starting material was CD4+ T cells from blood, obtained at the 22-month timepoint. The receptors shown here come from a human patient who received a liver transplant. Certain T cells may be donor cells from the graft.

The V and J genes are TRBV19 and TRBJ2-7, with TRBD1 matching 9 bases. Germline V lookup: CDR1 LNHDA, CDR2 SQIVND (reference sequence). The CDR3 has 14 residues. Losses at the gene ends were 5 bases for V and 2 bases for J; bases not matched to a gene: 4. CDR3 nucleotides: TGTGCCAGTAGTGCCAGGGACAGGGCCTACGAGCAGTACTTC. Amino acid sequence: CASSARDRAYEQYF.

V is TRBV10-3 and J is TRBJ1-4; 10 bases map to TRBD1. This CDR3 has 14 residues. CDR1 is ENHRY, CDR2 SYGVKD, per germline. The trim removed 6 bases at V and 5 bases at J, leaving 3 bases unmatched. CDR3 residues: CAIRGGQGNEKLFF. In nucleotides, the CDR3 is TGTGCCATCAGGGGGGGACAGGGGAATGAAAAACTGTTTTTT.

This clone appeared a single time. The genes are TRBV21-1 and TRBJ1-2. TRBV21-1 is a pseudogene locus. The CDR3 runs to 11 residues. In DNA form, the CDR3 reads TGTGCCAGCAGCAAAAAGGGAATGGACACCTTC. As protein: CASSKKGMDTF.

The chain is built from TRBV7-2 and TRBJ2-7; 13 bases agree with TRBD2. In germline, CDR1 is SGHTA, CDR2 FQGNSA. With V trimmed by 5 bases and J by 0 bases, 4 bases remained unmatched. This CDR3 is built from 16 residues. The CDR3 protein is CASSLRTSGGSYEQYF. The CDR3 DNA follows: TGTGCCAGCAGCCTACGGACTAGCGGGGGCTCCTACGAGCAGTACTTC.

The chain uses TRBV19 and TRBJ1-5; 10 nucleotides align to TRBD1. This CDR3 comprises 16 residues. Per the germline V gene, CDR1 is LNHDA and CDR2 is SQIVND (reference sequence). The V segment lost 6 bases and the J segment 0 bases; nucleotides outside the gene matches: 5. The CDR3 nucleotides are TGTGCCAGTAGGAGCTGGGACAGGGGTAGCAATCAGCCCCAGCATTTT. This codes for CASRSWDRGSNQPQHF. The full variable domain, its missing parts supplied by reference TRBV19 and TRBJ1-5, is DGGITQSPKYLFRKEGQNVTLSCEQNLNHDAMYWYRQDPGQGLRLIYYSQIVNDFQKGDIAEGYSVSREKKESFPLTVTSAQKNPTAFYLCASRSWDRGSNQPQHFGDGTRLSIL.

The rearrangement uses TRBV4-2 and TRBJ2-3; TRBD1 matches at 7 bases. Germline assignment: CDR1 LGHNA and CDR2 YNFKEQ. V trimming: 0 bases; J trimming: 1 base; junction bases outside the gene matches: 1. The CDR3 is 15 amino acids. The CDR3 loop reads CASSQDGQGTDTQYF. The DNA of the CDR3 is TGTGCCAGCAGCCAAGACGGACAGGGCACAGATACGCAGTATTTT.

This sequence joins TRBV7-3 and TRBJ2-7; possible D gene TRBD1, 5 bases. The CDR3 runs 13 residues. V was cut by 5 bases and J by 6 bases, with 14 bases left in between. Germline CDR1 reads SGHTA; CDR2 reads FQGTGA. The CDR3 loop reads CASSPQAVGEQYF. The CDR3 DNA follows: TGTGCCAGCAGCCCACAGGCCGTCGGCGAGCAGTACTTC.

Notes on this clone: Other DNA sequences in the sample encode the same CDR3. V gene TRBV5-1 combines with J gene TRBJ2-2, with TRBD1 matching over 11 bases. CDR1 and CDR2 (germline): SGHRS, YFSETQ. Losses at the gene ends were 7 bases for V and 4 bases for J; bases not matched to a gene: 9. The CDR3 has 16 amino acids. CDR3 loop: CASSPRTGGPTGELFF. The CDR3 nucleotides are TGCGCCAGCTCCCCCCGGACAGGGGGCCCCACCGGGGAGCTGTTTTTT.

The rearrangement joins TRBV11-3 to TRBJ2-1, with TRBD1 matching over 9 bases. Losses at the gene ends were 5 bases for V and 10 bases for J; bases not matched to a gene: 6. The CDR3 runs to 13 residues. Germline CDR1 SGHNT, CDR2 YENEEA. CDR3 region: CASSGDRVKEQFF. Written as DNA, the CDR3 is TGTGCCAGCAGCGGGGACAGGGTAAAGGAGCAGTTCTTC.

The chain uses TRBV2 and TRBJ2-3, with 15 bases lining up with TRBD2. The length of the CDR3 is 16 residues. V trimming: 5 bases; J trimming: 4 bases; junction bases outside the gene matches: 4. CDR1 and CDR2 (germline): SNHLY, FYNNEI. CDR3 sequence (DNA): TGTGCCAGCAGTCTCAGGACTAGCGGGGGGGCAGATACGCAGTATTTT. Amino acid sequence: CASSLRTSGGADTQYF.

CDR3 sequence (DNA): TGTGCCAGCAGCTTCCGGGCGAGGGACACAGATACGCAGTATTTT. Amino acids: CASSFRARDTDTQYF. The rearrangement uses TRBV7-2 and TRBJ2-3, with D tentatively TRBD2 (5 bases). Germline V CDR1 and CDR2: SGHTA, FQGNSA. The V gene lost 3 bases and the J gene lost 2 bases, with 12 bases spanning the gap. CDR3 length equals 15 residues.

This chain links TRBV5-1 with TRBJ2-7; possible D gene TRBD1, 5 bases. The V gene's germline CDR1 is SGHRS and CDR2 YFSETQ. The CDR3 is 16 residues long. Trimming shortened V by 3 bases and J by 6 bases, and 22 bases separated the two germline ends. Written as DNA, the CDR3 is TGCGCCAGCAGCTGGGGCTGGGGCAGGGCGGAAGGCGAGCAGTACTTC. As protein: CASSWGWGRAEGEQYF.

Within the sample, this clone is medium-sized. The rearrangement joins TRBV7-2 to TRBJ1-1; D is uncertain. Germline values: CDR1 SGHTA, CDR2 FQGNSA. The V gene lost 3 bases and the J gene lost 0 bases, with 8 bases spanning the gap. The CDR3 has 14 amino acids. CDR3 sequence: CASSLGAMNTEAFF. The CDR3 DNA is TGTGCCAGCAGCTTGGGAGCCATGAACACTGAAGCTTTCTTT.

At least ten counts were recorded for this clone. The V and J genes are TRBV6-5 and TRBJ1-3; 9 positions agree with TRBD1. The junction had 2 bases not matched to a gene; V was cut back by 2 bases and J by 0 bases. Germline V gives CDR1 MNHEY, CDR2 SVGAGI. This CDR3 region has 16 residues. CDR3 nucleotides: TGTGCCAGCAGTTACACGGGACAGGGCTCTGGAAACACCATATATTTT. This sequence encodes CASSYTGQGSGNTIYF.

The V gene is TRBV10-3, the J gene TRBJ1-6; 7 bases agree with TRBD1. The V gene's germline CDR1 is ENHRY and CDR2 SYGVKD. Trimming took 4 bases from V and 5 from J; bases not matched to a gene: 8. CDR3 length: 16 amino acids. The DNA for the CDR3 is TGTGCCATCAGTGTCAGGGGGTTAGGAAATAATTCACCCCTCCACTTT. Protein: CAISVRGLGNNSPLHF.

V gene TRBV28 combines with J gene TRBJ1-2; 8 bases map to TRBD1. The CDR3 is made up of 15 amino acids. Germline V gene sequence: CDR1 MDHEN, CDR2 SYDVKM. V shed 1 base and J 6 bases; nucleotides not matched to a gene: 7. The CDR3 region is CASSLYQGAGNGYTF. For the CDR3, the DNA is TGTGCCAGCAGTTTATACCAGGGGGCGGGGAATGGCTACACCTTC.

The chain carries TRBV10-1 and TRBJ1-1; D possibly corresponds to TRBD1 (5 bases). Trimming took off 4 bases at V and 5 bases at J, with 11 bases between the two ends. This CDR3 comprises 13 residues. CDR1 and CDR2 from the germline V gene are WNHNN and SYGVQD (reference sequence). The CDR3 DNA sequence: TGCGCCAGCAGTGGGGGGGTTCGGACTGAAGCTTTCTTT. Amino acid sequence: CASSGGVRTEAFF.

This clone was observed a single time. The chain employs TRBV28 and TRBJ1-3, with D unresolved. CDR1 is MDHEN, CDR2 SYDVKM, per germline. V lost 5 bases, J lost 0 bases, and 14 bases lay in between. The CDR3 has 16 residues. The CDR3 DNA sequence: TGTGCCAGCAGTGTTTTTCAGGATCTCTCTGGAAACACCATATATTTT. Its translation: CASSVFQDLSGNTIYF.

CDR3 sequence reads: CASSPSFRGTRTPLYNEQFF. The CDR3 nucleotides are TGTGCCAGCAGTCCCTCCTTCCGCGGGACACGGACCCCCCTCTACAATGAGCAGTTCTTC. V usage is TRBV7-8 and J usage is TRBJ2-1; D might be TRBD1 or TRBD2, each matching 6 bases. Germline V gene data show CDR1 as SGHVS and CDR2 as FQNEAQ. The CDR3 has 20 residues. The V end was cut by 6 bases, the J end by 3 bases, with 30 bases between.

The V gene is TRBV6-5, the J gene TRBJ2-7; D gene ambiguous. CDR1 is MNHEY, CDR2 SVGAGI, per germline. CDR3 length: 13 amino acids. V gave up 0 bases and J gave up 3 bases, with 6 bases separating them. The CDR3 DNA sequence: TGTGCCAGCAGTTACTCGGCCAACTACGAGCAGTACTTC. This gives the protein CASSYSANYEQYF.

The CDR3 reads CASTLRGTPNNNEQFF. The CDR3 nucleotides are TGTGCCAGCACCTTACGGGGGACACCTAATAACAATGAGCAGTTCTTC. The chain combines TRBV27 with TRBJ2-1; tentatively, D is TRBD1 or TRBD2 (6 bases each). The germline CDR1 and CDR2 sequences are MNHEY and SMNVEV (reference sequence). The CDR3 sequence is 16 residues long. The V and J ends lost 7 bases and 5 bases respectively, with 21 bases between them.

The chain combines TRBV11-3 with TRBJ2-2; TRBD2 matches 8 bases. V lost 5 bases, J lost 4 bases, and 3 bases stayed unmatched. In germline, CDR1 is SGHNT, CDR2 YENEEA. The CDR3 covers 14 residues. The chain's CDR3 is CASSRGGITGELFF. DNA of the CDR3: TGTGCCAGCAGCCGGGGGGGGATCACCGGGGAGCTGTTTTTT.

The CDR3 bases are TGTGCCAGTAGTAACGGGGGAGGACCCGGGGAGCTGTTTTTT. This gives the protein CASSNGGGPGELFF. The chain combines TRBV19 with TRBJ2-2; TRBD2 might be the D (6 bases). The V end lost 4 bases, the J end lost 6 bases, and 12 bases lay between the germline ends. CDR3 length equals 14 residues. Germline CDR1 reads LNHDA; CDR2 reads SQIVND (reference sequence).

V gene TRBV6-5 combines with J gene TRBJ1-1; no reliable D call. The CDR3 totals 13 residues. The germline V gene encodes CDR1 MNHEY and CDR2 SVGAGI. The V and J ends lost 4 bases and 1 base respectively, with 7 bases between them. The CDR3 DNA is TGTGCCAGCAGTTCTTACTCGAACACTGAAGCTTTCTTT. Translation gives CASSSYSNTEAFF.